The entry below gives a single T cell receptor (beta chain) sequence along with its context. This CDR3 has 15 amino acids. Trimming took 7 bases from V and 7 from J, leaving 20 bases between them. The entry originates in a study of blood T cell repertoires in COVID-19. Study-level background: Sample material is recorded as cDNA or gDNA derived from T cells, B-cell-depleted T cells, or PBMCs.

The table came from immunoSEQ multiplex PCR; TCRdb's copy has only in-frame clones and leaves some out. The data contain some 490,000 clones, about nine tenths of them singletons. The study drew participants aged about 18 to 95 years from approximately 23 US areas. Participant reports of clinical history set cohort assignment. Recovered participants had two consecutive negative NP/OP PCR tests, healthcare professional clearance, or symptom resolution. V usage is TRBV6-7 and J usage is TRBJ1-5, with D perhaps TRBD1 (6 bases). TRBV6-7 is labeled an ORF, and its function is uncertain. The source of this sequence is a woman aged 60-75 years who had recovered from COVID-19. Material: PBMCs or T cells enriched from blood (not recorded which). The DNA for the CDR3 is TGTGCCAGCATTAAGAATTGGACAGAGGGCCAGCCCCAGCATTTT. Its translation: CASIKNWTEGQPQHF.